Described below is a single TCR beta chain sequence and its context. The antigen is unknown. The CDR3 covers 15 residues. CDR1 is MNHNY, CDR2 SVGAGI, per germline (reference sequence). The V segment lost 5 bases and the J segment 0 bases; nucleotides outside the gene matches: 1. No infections or other immune events were documented during collection. These data belong to a study of identifying expanded T cells in peripheral blood. Study-level points and caveats: About 1.2 clones differed between technical replicates, versus around 15 and 19 over time.

TCRdb's table, derived via immunoSEQ multiplex PCR, lists solely in-frame clones and lacks some. The sample carries some 81,000 clones, around four fifths recorded once. The material sequenced was blood. The chain combines TRBV6-6 with TRBJ1-5, with TRBD1 matching over 10 bases. The clonotype comes from a person aged 18 to 75 in good health. CDR3 DNA sequence: TGTGCCAGCAGTCGGACAGGGGGTAGCAATCAGCCCCAGCATTTT. This gives the protein CASSRTGGSNQPQHF.